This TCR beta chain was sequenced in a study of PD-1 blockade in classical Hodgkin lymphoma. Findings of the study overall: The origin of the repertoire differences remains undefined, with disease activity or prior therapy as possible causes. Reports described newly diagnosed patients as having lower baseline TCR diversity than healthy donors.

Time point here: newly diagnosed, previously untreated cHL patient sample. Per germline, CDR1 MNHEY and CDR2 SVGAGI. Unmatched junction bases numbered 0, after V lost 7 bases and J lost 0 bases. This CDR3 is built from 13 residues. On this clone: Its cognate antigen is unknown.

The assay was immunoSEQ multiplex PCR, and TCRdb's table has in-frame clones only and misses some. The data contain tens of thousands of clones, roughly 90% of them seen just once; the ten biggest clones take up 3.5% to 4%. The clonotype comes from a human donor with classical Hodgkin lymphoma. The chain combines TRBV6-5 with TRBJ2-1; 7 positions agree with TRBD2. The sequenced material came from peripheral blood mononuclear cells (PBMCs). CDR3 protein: CASKRGSYNEQFF. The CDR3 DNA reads TGTGCCAGCAAGCGGGGCTCCTACAATGAGCAGTTCTTC.